Listed here are 20 T cell receptor beta chains from one sample, sequenced in a study of early T cells in non-severe SARS-CoV-2 infection. TCRdb re-analysed the 5' RACE reads in MiXCR, keeping a single row per CDR3 protein. The sample holds 50,000 to 75,000 distinct CDR3 sequences, around 6.5% seen once. Sequenced here: whole blood, sampled at baseline. The receptors come from an adult who was a healthcare worker with PCR-confirmed SARS-CoV-2 infection or an uninfected control (not recorded which).

The chain has TRBV29-1 and TRBJ2-7, with 7 bases identical to TRBD1. Germline values: CDR1 SQVTM, CDR2 ANQGSEA. V was pared by 3 bases and J by 6 bases, with 11 bases of the junction left unmatched. The CDR3 loop spans 14 amino acids. The chain's CDR3 is CSVDAGGHNGEQYF. The DNA for the CDR3 is TGCAGCGTTGATGCAGGGGGTCACAACGGCGAGCAGTACTTC.

In this sample, this clonotype turned up many times. The V call is TRBV29-1, the J call TRBJ2-3; the D gene is possibly TRBD1 (6 bases). Trimming cost V 5 bases and J 0 bases, with 9 bases left between them. The CDR3 contains 13 residues. Germline assignment: CDR1 SQVTM and CDR2 ANQGSEA. The CDR3 DNA follows: TGCAGCGTTTTGGGGGCTAGCACAGATACGCAGTATTTT. Translated, it gives CSVLGASTDTQYF.

At least ten counts were recorded for this clonotype. The chain links TRBV20-1 to TRBJ1-2, with D unclear. Trimming stripped 0 bases from V and 4 bases from J, with 6 bases between. CDR3 size: 12 residues. Germline V gives CDR1 DFQATT, CDR2 SNEGSKA (reference sequence). The CDR3 nucleotides read TGCAGTGCTAGAGACCCAATCTATGGCTACACCTTC. Encoded protein: CSARDPIYGYTF.

The CDR3 reads CASSPGFQETQYF. The CDR3 DNA sequence: TGTGCCAGCAGCCCTGGATTCCAAGAGACCCAGTACTTC. The chain uses TRBV5-4 and TRBJ2-5; D not resolved. There are 13 residues in the CDR3. Germline CDR1 reads SGHNT; CDR2 reads YYREEE (reference sequence). V was cut by 4 bases and J by 1 base, with 8 bases left in between.

In its sample, this clonotype was seen many times. V is TRBV28 and J is TRBJ2-7; a weak D match, TRBD2 (6 bases). V lost 7 bases to trimming and J lost 2 bases, with 18 bases between them. The CDR3 contains 15 residues. Germline values: CDR1 MDHEN, CDR2 SYDVKM. CDR3 sequence reads: CASTNSGYLPYEQYF. In nucleotides, the CDR3 is TGTGCCAGCACCAATAGCGGTTACCTCCCCTACGAGCAGTACTTC. Using reference TRBV28 and TRBJ2-7 for the parts outside the CDR3, the full variable domain is DVKVTQSSRYLVKRTGEKVFLECVQDMDHENMFWYRQDPGLGLRLIYFSYDVKMKEKGDIPEGYSVSREKKERFSLILESASTNQTSMYLCASTNSGYLPYEQYFGPGTRLTVT.

The chain couples TRBV7-9 to TRBJ2-6; TRBD1 aligns across 8 bases. This CDR3 spans 18 amino acids. CDR1 SEHNR and CDR2 FQNEAQ come from the germline V gene (reference sequence). V trimming: 4 bases; J trimming: 0 bases; junction bases outside the gene matches: 8. CDR3 residues: CASSYPGQESSGANVLTF. The CDR3 nucleotides are TGTGCCAGCAGCTATCCGGGACAGGAGTCCTCTGGGGCCAACGTCCTGACTTTC.

J is TRBJ2-7 and V is TRBV6-2 or TRBV6-3; 9 nucleotides align to TRBD2. This CDR3 region has 16 residues. The germline gives CDR1 MNHEY, CDR2 SVGEGT. J was trimmed by 3 bases and V by 2 bases; bases with no gene match: 8. CDR3 coding DNA: TGTGCCAGCAGTTACGCCGTAGCGGGGGCGGGCTACGAGCAGTACTTC. Its translation is CASSYAVAGAGYEQYF.

The chain combines TRBV5-1 with TRBJ2-5; 12 nucleotides match TRBD2. CDR3 size: 15 residues. Trimming removed 4 bases from V and 5 bases from J; junction bases left unmatched: 6. CDR1 and CDR2 (germline): SGHRS, YFSETQ. The CDR3 DNA follows: TGCGCCAGCAGCCGCCGGACTAGCGGGAAGGAGACCCAGTACTTC. Translated: CASSRRTSGKETQYF.

The table lists this clonotype with many counts. The chain has TRBV3-1 and TRBJ2-1; 9 bases align to TRBD1. J gave up 3 bases and V 6 bases, and 6 bases lay outside the gene matches. Germline CDR1 reads LGHDT; CDR2 reads YNNKEL (reference sequence). The CDR3 totals 15 residues. CDR3 in DNA: TGTGCCAGCAGGGAAACAGGGGGCGGCTACAATGAGCAGTTCTTC. Translation gives CASRETGGGYNEQFF.

This clonotype was seen at least ten times. The CDR3 protein is CSAYGRDRGLNEQFF. As DNA, the CDR3 is TGCAGTGCCTACGGCCGGGACAGGGGGCTGAATGAGCAGTTCTTC. V and J are TRBV20-1 and TRBJ2-1; TRBD1 matches 12 bases. The CDR3 contains 15 residues. CDR1 is DFQATT, CDR2 SNEGSKA, per germline (reference sequence). V gave up 6 bases and J gave up 7 bases; unmatched junction bases: 10.

There are a few counts of this clonotype. The rearrangement links TRBV6-4 to TRBJ2-3, with 7 bases matching TRBD2. The J segment lost 3 bases and the V segment lost 4 bases, leaving 13 bases of the junction unmatched. Germline values: CDR1 MRHNA, CDR2 SNTAGT. The CDR3 runs 17 residues. CDR3 amino acids: CASSGSSGVEGTDTQYF. In DNA form, the CDR3 reads TGTGCCAGCAGTGGATCTAGCGGCGTAGAAGGGACAGATACGCAGTATTTT.

This chain joins TRBV3-1 and TRBJ2-7, with TRBD2 identical over 8 bases. The CDR3 loop spans 16 amino acids. V trimming: 3 bases; J trimming: 2 bases; junction bases outside the gene matches: 9. Germline assignment: CDR1 LGHDT and CDR2 YNNKEL (reference sequence). The CDR3 reads CASSHEAIAGPYEQYF. The CDR3, as DNA: TGTGCCAGCAGCCACGAAGCAATAGCGGGACCCTACGAGCAGTACTTC.

This clonotype showed up many times. The rearrangement joins TRBV12-3 or TRBV12-4 to TRBJ2-7; 12 nucleotides match TRBD2. The CDR3 covers 16 residues. J lost 4 bases, V lost 6 bases, and 10 bases had no gene match. The DNA for the CDR3 is TGTGCCAGCAGCTCCCGGACTAGCGGGACTCGGTACGAGCAGTACTTC. This encodes CASSSRTSGTRYEQYF.

This clonotype was detected ten times or more. The rearrangement joins TRBV6-6 to TRBJ1-3; weak D call: TRBD1 (5 bases). The ends were cut back, 2 bases at V and 2 bases at J, with 7 bases in the middle. There are 14 residues in the CDR3. The germline gives CDR1 MNHNY, CDR2 SVGAGI (reference sequence). This CDR3 is CASSYRQTGNTIYF. CDR3 nucleotides: TGTGCCAGCAGTTACCGACAGACTGGAAACACCATATATTTT.

The table lists this clonotype with many counts. The chain has TRBV5-1 and TRBJ2-2, with 15 nucleotides matching TRBD2. The CDR3 totals 16 residues. With V trimmed by 4 bases and J by 4 bases, 2 bases remained unmatched. Germline V gives CDR1 SGHRS, CDR2 YFSETQ. The CDR3 coding sequence is TGCGCCAGCAGCCCGGGACTAGCGGGAGGCACCGGGGAGCTGTTTTTT. It yields the protein CASSPGLAGGTGELFF.

The chain combines TRBV4-2 with TRBJ2-1, with a weak D call TRBD1 (5 bases). From germline, CDR1 is LGHNA and CDR2 YNFKEQ. Trimming took 0 bases from V and 5 from J, leaving 14 bases between them. This CDR3 comprises 16 residues. CDR3 nucleotide sequence: TGTGCCAGCAGCCAAGATGGCCAGGGAATTAACAATGAGCAGTTCTTC. Translated: CASSQDGQGINNEQFF.

This clonotype was seen ten or more times. The chain uses TRBV12-3 or TRBV12-4 and TRBJ1-2, with no clear D. There are 13 residues in the CDR3. V was pared by 2 bases and J by 7 bases, with 11 bases between. DNA of the CDR3: TGTGCCAGCAGTTTACGTGGCCACTTTGGCTACACCTTC. This encodes CASSLRGHFGYTF.

This clonotype has a single count. The chain couples TRBV4-3 to TRBJ1-3; D call uncertain. This CDR3 has 15 amino acids. The germline V gene has CDR1 LGHNA and CDR2 YSLEER. V shed 0 bases and J shed 3 bases, with 9 bases lying between them. CDR3 DNA: TGCGCCAGCAGCCAAGAACAAGAGTTTGGAAACACCATATATTTT. Translated: CASSQEQEFGNTIYF.

The chain links TRBV7-9 to TRBJ2-3; possible D gene TRBD2, 6 bases. Trimming shortened V by 8 bases and J by 2 bases, and 17 bases separated the two germline ends. The CDR3 has 15 amino acids. In germline, CDR1 is SEHNR, CDR2 FQNEAQ (reference sequence). The CDR3 sequence is CASRGDGGFTDTQYF. In nucleotides, the CDR3 is TGTGCCAGCCGAGGGGACGGGGGATTCACAGATACGCAGTATTTT. Full variable domain (rest looked up from reference TRBV7-9 and TRBJ2-3): DTGVSQNPRHKITKRGQNVTFRCDPISEHNRLYWYRQTLGQGPEFLTYFQNEAQLEKSRLLSDRFSAERPKGSFSTLEIQRTEQGDSAMYLCASRGDGGFTDTQYFGPGTRLTVL.

The chain carries TRBV19 and TRBJ1-2; tentatively, D is TRBD1 (5 bases). Trimming took 3 bases from V and 1 from J, leaving 9 bases between them. The CDR3 contains 14 residues. Germline V CDR1 and CDR2: LNHDA, SQIVND (reference sequence). The CDR3, as DNA: TGTGCCAGTAGTATCCAGACAGTTAACTATGGCTACACCTTC. Its translation is CASSIQTVNYGYTF.